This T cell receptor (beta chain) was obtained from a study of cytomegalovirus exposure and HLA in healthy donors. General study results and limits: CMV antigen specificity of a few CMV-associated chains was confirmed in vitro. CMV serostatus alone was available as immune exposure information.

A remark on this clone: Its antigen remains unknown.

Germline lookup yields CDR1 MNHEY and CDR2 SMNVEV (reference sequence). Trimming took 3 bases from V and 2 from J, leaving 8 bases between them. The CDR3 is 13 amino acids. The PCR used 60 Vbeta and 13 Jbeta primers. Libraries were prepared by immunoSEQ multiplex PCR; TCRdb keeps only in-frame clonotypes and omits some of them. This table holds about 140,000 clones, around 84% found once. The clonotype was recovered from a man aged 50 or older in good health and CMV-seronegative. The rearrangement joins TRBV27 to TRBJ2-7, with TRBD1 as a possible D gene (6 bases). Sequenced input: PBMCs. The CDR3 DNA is TGTGCCAGCAGTTTGGACAGAGCCTACGAGCAGTACTTC. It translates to CASSLDRAYEQYF.